The next 27 T cell receptor beta chains were all read from a single sample in a study of human T cells and chemical hapten exposure. The time point is: patch test 3, about 24 weeks after DPC sensitization. Noted treatment: therapeutic diphenylcyclopropenone sensitization with weekly scalp DPC. TCRdb used MiXCR to reprocess the RACE reads, holding one entry per CDR3 protein. Of 82,000 or so distinct CDR3 sequences in the sample, 10% to 15% were seen once. The specimen was whole blood, collected in connection with sensitization to the hapten diphenylcyclopropenone (DPC). These receptors originate from a woman in her fifties or sixties with alopecia areata. Some clones in this sample may be carry-over from other donors' samples.

The J gene is TRBJ2-2, the V gene TRBV9, with 12 bases fitting TRBD2. The CDR3 contains 17 residues. Germline V CDR1 and CDR2: SGDLS, YYNGEE. V dropped 2 bases and J dropped 6; count of bases not matched to a gene: 8. The CDR3 DNA reads TGTGCCAGCAGCGTGAGACTAGCGGGAGATGTGGCCGGGGAGCTGTTTTTT. It yields the protein CASSVRLAGDVAGELFF.

For the CDR3, the DNA is TGTGCCAGCAGTCCCGGGGTAGGGTTTGGAAAACTGTTTTTT. The encoded protein is CASSPGVGFGKLFF. The chain joins TRBV12-3 or TRBV12-4 to TRBJ1-4; D gene unclear. This CDR3 has 14 amino acids. Deletions cut 5 bases from V and 10 bases from J, with 17 bases between.

This clonotype occurred many times. V and J are TRBV12-5 and TRBJ2-2, with 7 bases matching TRBD1. Trimming at V came to 7 bases and at J to 0 bases, leaving 5 bases not matched to a gene. Germline V lookup: CDR1 LGHNT, CDR2 FRNRAP. The CDR3 consists of 15 residues. DNA for the CDR3: TGTGCTAGTGTCGCAGACAGGGCGAACACCGGGGAGCTGTTTTTT. It translates to CASVADRANTGELFF.

This chain joins TRBV2 and TRBJ2-1; 11 bases are shared with TRBD2. J gave up 6 bases and V 4 bases, and 2 bases lay outside the gene matches. The CDR3 loop spans 14 amino acids. From germline, CDR1 is SNHLY and CDR2 FYNNEI. DNA for the CDR3: TGTGCCAGCAGTGTCCTAGCGGGAGGCAATGAGCAGTTCTTC. Translation gives CASSVLAGGNEQFF. Drawing the rest from reference TRBV2 and TRBJ2-1, the complete variable domain is EPEVTQTPSHQVTQMGQEVILRCVPISNHLYFYWYRQILGQKVEFLVSFYNNEISEKSEIFDDQFSVERPDGSNFTLKIRSTKLEDSAMYFCASSVLAGGNEQFFGPGTRLTVL.

This clonotype has just a few counts. V and J are TRBV20-1 and TRBJ2-7; 7 bases are shared with TRBD1. The V gene's germline CDR1 is DFQATT and CDR2 SNEGSKA (reference sequence). This CDR3 comprises 16 residues. V lost 0 bases and J lost 0; bases outside the gene matches: 8. The CDR3 reads CSARDVDRASSYEQYF. Here the CDR3 DNA reads TGCAGTGCTAGAGACGTCGACAGGGCGAGCTCCTACGAGCAGTACTTC.

The rearrangement uses TRBV2 and TRBJ2-3; 9 nucleotides match TRBD2. V lost 8 bases to trimming and J lost 0 bases; unmatched junction nucleotides: 3. The CDR3 runs 14 residues. Germline CDR1 is SNHLY and CDR2 is FYNNEI. The chain's CDR3 is CASQLAGSTDTQYF. The CDR3 coding sequence is TGTGCCAGCCAGCTAGCGGGGAGCACAGATACGCAGTATTTT.

The V and J genes are TRBV12-3 or TRBV12-4 and TRBJ1-6; D remains ambiguous. The CDR3 has 14 amino acids. Trimming pared 6 bases from V and 0 bases from J, leaving 6 bases between. The CDR3 bases are TGTGCCAGCAGGGTGTCCTCCTATAATTCACCCCTCCACTTT. It codes for CASRVSSYNSPLHF.

This clonotype was recorded at least ten times. V usage is TRBV20-1 and J usage is TRBJ2-3; 8 nucleotides line up with TRBD2. The germline V gene has CDR1 DFQATT and CDR2 SNEGSKA (reference sequence). The CDR3 spans 14 residues. V dropped 1 base and J dropped 3; count of bases not matched to a gene: 3. CDR3 nucleotides: TGCAGTGCTAGAGGTATAGCGGGGACAGATACGCAGTATTTT. Its translation: CSARGIAGTDTQYF.

This clonotype was picked up many times. The chain recombines TRBV19 with TRBJ2-1, with 9 bases fitting TRBD2. CDR1 and CDR2 from the germline V gene are LNHDA and SQIVND (reference sequence). The length of the CDR3 is 16 residues. V trimming: 8 bases; J trimming: 8 bases; junction bases outside the gene matches: 16. CDR3 in DNA: TGTGCCAGTGGAGACGGGGGCGGGAGGGCCCACGATGAGCAGTTCTTC. It translates to CASGDGGGRAHDEQFF.

This clonotype was observed many times. J is TRBJ2-7 and V is TRBV6-1; 7 bases map to TRBD1. The CDR3 is 16 residues long. Germline values: CDR1 MNHNS, CDR2 SASEGT. V dropped 1 base and J dropped 5; count of bases not matched to a gene: 11. The CDR3 DNA is TGTGCCAGCAGTGAAGGAGGGGAGACAGGGACCGACGAGCAGTACTTC. This gives the protein CASSEGGETGTDEQYF.

This clonotype appeared a few times. The chain joins TRBV2 to TRBJ2-2; weak D call: TRBD1 (6 bases). Germline loops: CDR1 SNHLY, CDR2 FYNNEI. V was clipped by 7 bases and J by 5 bases, with 17 bases between them. This CDR3 spans 15 amino acids. The chain's CDR3 is CASIPGALSTGELFF. The DNA for the CDR3 is TGTGCCAGCATTCCAGGGGCCCTCTCGACCGGGGAGCTGTTTTTT.

This chain joins TRBV12-3 or TRBV12-4 and TRBJ2-1, with a weak D call TRBD1 (5 bases). The V and J ends lost 3 bases and 8 bases respectively, with 14 bases between them. There are 14 residues in the CDR3. The CDR3 loop is CASSFRVNGDEQFF. For the CDR3, the DNA is TGTGCCAGCAGTTTCAGGGTGAATGGCGATGAGCAGTTCTTC.

This clonotype appeared many times. The chain is built from TRBV11-2 and TRBJ2-5; 8 bases are shared with TRBD2. Germline CDR1 reads SGHAT; CDR2 reads FQNNGV. The CDR3 has 18 amino acids. The trim removed 5 bases at V and 4 bases at J, leaving 18 bases unmatched. This CDR3 reads CASSPRAQREYGGETQYF. The CDR3 DNA reads as TGTGCCAGCAGCCCCCGGGCACAGCGGGAGTACGGGGGAGAGACCCAGTACTTC.

The chain recombines TRBV20-1 with TRBJ1-4, with D unresolved. Germline V gives CDR1 DFQATT, CDR2 SNEGSKA (reference sequence). Trimming removed 0 bases from V and 9 bases from J, with 11 bases in between. The CDR3 totals 13 residues. This chain's CDR3 is CSARDGYRQKLFF. The CDR3 coding sequence is TGCAGTGCTAGAGATGGGTACCGTCAAAAACTGTTTTTT.

The J gene is TRBJ2-3, the V gene TRBV7-9, with D perhaps matching TRBD2 (6 bases). The germline gives CDR1 SEHNR, CDR2 FQNEAQ (reference sequence). Trimming took off 5 bases at V and 4 bases at J, with 25 bases between the two ends. CDR3 length: 18 residues. CDR3 in amino acids: CASSLPGGSTSSSDTQYF. Written as DNA, the CDR3 is TGTGCCAGCAGCCTACCTGGGGGTTCGACTAGTTCGTCAGATACGCAGTATTTT.

This clonotype showed up just a few times. In nucleotides, the CDR3 is TGTGCCAGCAGCTGGGGACTAGCGAAGGAGACCCAGTACTTC. Translating it yields CASSWGLAKETQYF. The chain uses TRBV7-2 and TRBJ2-5; TRBD2 agrees at 10 bases. This CDR3 comprises 14 residues. The V gene's germline CDR1 is SGHTA and CDR2 FQGNSA. V dropped 4 bases and J dropped 5; count of bases not matched to a gene: 4. Looking up the rest from reference TRBV7-2 and TRBJ2-5 gives the full variable domain: GAGVSQSPSNKVTEKGKDVELRCDPISGHTALYWYRQSLGQGLEFLIYFQGNSAPDKSGLPSDRFSAERTGGSVSTLTIQRTQQEDSAVYLCASSWGLAKETQYFGPGTRLLVL.

This clonotype has more than one count but fewer than ten. The chain carries TRBV7-9 and TRBJ2-6, with 9 bases identical to TRBD1. The V and J ends lost 6 bases and 2 bases, in that order; junction bases with no gene match: 11. Germline V lookup: CDR1 SEHNR, CDR2 FQNEAQ (reference sequence). CDR3 size: 18 residues. CDR3 protein: CASRDPGQGSPGANVLTF. Here the CDR3 DNA reads TGTGCCAGCAGGGACCCGGGACAGGGTAGTCCTGGGGCCAACGTCCTGACTTTC.

J is TRBJ2-7 and V is TRBV19; D is ambiguous. The CDR3 is made up of 15 amino acids. The V gene's germline CDR1 is LNHDA and CDR2 SQIVND (reference sequence). The V end was cut by 5 bases, the J end by 4 bases, with 18 bases between. CDR3 in DNA: TGTGCCAGTAGTCCCGATCCGTCCTTTCGTTACGAGCAGTACTTC. This gives the protein CASSPDPSFRYEQYF.

In its sample, this clonotype was seen many times. The J gene is TRBJ2-7, the V gene TRBV7-8; TRBD2 aligns across 11 bases. The germline V gene has CDR1 SGHVS and CDR2 FQNEAQ. The trim removed 4 bases at V and 7 bases at J, leaving 9 bases unmatched. The CDR3 is made up of 15 amino acids. In nucleotides, the CDR3 is TGTGCCAGCAGCTCCCAACTAGCGGGAGTAAGGGAGCAGTACTTC. It is translated as CASSSQLAGVREQYF.

This clonotype was seen a handful of times. This chain joins TRBV7-9 and TRBJ2-2; 7 bases agree with TRBD2. This CDR3 region has 18 residues. Germline values: CDR1 SEHNR, CDR2 FQNEAQ (reference sequence). Germline trimming cut 3 bases from V and 4 bases from J; bases unmatched to any gene: 14. The CDR3 sequence is CASSFRVTGGQGTGELFF. CDR3 sequence (DNA): TGTGCCAGCAGCTTTCGGGTAACGGGAGGCCAAGGCACCGGGGAGCTGTTTTTT.

This clonotype showed up just a few times. This rearrangement joins TRBV13 to TRBJ2-1, with D perhaps TRBD2 (7 bases). Trimming removed 4 bases from V and 0 bases from J, with 25 bases in between. The CDR3 contains 20 residues. CDR1 is PRHDT and CDR2 is FYEKMQ in the germline V gene (reference sequence). In DNA, the CDR3 is TGTGCCAGCAGCTCCAGAGGTTCGGGGGGCGGCCTTTACTCCTACAATGAGCAGTTCTTC. Its protein is CASSSRGSGGGLYSYNEQFF.

This chain connects TRBV29-1 to TRBJ1-1, with a weak D call TRBD1 (6 bases). CDR1 and CDR2 from the germline V gene are SQVTM and ANQGSEA. The ends were cut back, 1 base at V and 5 bases at J, with 11 bases in the middle. The CDR3 runs 13 residues. CDR3 residues: CSVEGDTRTEAFF. The CDR3 DNA reads as TGCAGCGTTGAAGGGGACACTCGTACTGAAGCTTTCTTT.

This clonotype was recorded at least ten times. The chain joins TRBV29-1 to TRBJ2-1, with a possible D match to TRBD1 (6 bases). V was pared by 4 bases and J by 3 bases, with 10 bases between. The CDR3 is 13 amino acids. The germline CDR1 and CDR2 sequences are SQVTM and ANQGSEA. CDR3 loop: CSVGQAVYNEQFF. CDR3 DNA sequence: TGCAGCGTTGGACAGGCCGTCTACAATGAGCAGTTCTTC.

V is TRBV10-3 and J is TRBJ2-1; 9 nucleotides agree with TRBD1. Germline CDR1 and CDR2: ENHRY and SYGVKD. The CDR3 loop spans 15 amino acids. J was trimmed by 3 bases and V by 4 bases; bases with no gene match: 4. The CDR3 loop is CAISAGTGNYNEQFF. Written as DNA, the CDR3 is TGTGCCATCAGTGCGGGGACAGGGAACTACAATGAGCAGTTCTTC.

This clonotype was seen repeatedly, ten times or more. The chain links TRBV10-3 to TRBJ2-3, with D perhaps TRBD2 (5 bases). V lost 4 bases to trimming and J lost 6 bases, with 11 bases between them. Per the germline V gene, CDR1 is ENHRY and CDR2 is SYGVKD. The CDR3 sequence is 13 residues long. As DNA, the CDR3 is TGTGCCATCAGTGGGTCACTAGAGGATACGCAGTATTTT. This sequence encodes CAISGSLEDTQYF.

This chain links TRBV29-1 with TRBJ2-7; D is unresolved. This CDR3 has 11 residues. Trimming removed 6 bases at V and 0 bases at J, with 6 bases between. Germline V gene sequence: CDR1 SQVTM, CDR2 ANQGSEA. CDR3 nucleotide sequence: TGCAGCGTCGGTCACTCCTACGAGCAGTACTTC. Its translation is CSVGHSYEQYF.

V gene TRBV19 combines with J gene TRBJ1-1, with D uncertain. This CDR3 has 12 amino acids. V shed 3 bases and J shed 7 bases, with 9 bases lying between them. Germline V gives CDR1 LNHDA, CDR2 SQIVND (reference sequence). CDR3 loop: CASSILSGEAFF. The CDR3 DNA reads as TGTGCCAGTAGTATTTTATCCGGTGAAGCTTTCTTT.